Below are 29 T cell receptor beta chains sequenced from a single sample in a study of blood T cell repertoires in COVID-19. The table came from immunoSEQ multiplex PCR; TCRdb's copy has only in-frame clones and leaves some out. Among more than 400,000 clones listed, roughly 88% were seen once. Sequenced sample: peripheral blood. The origin of the receptors is a human donor in a cohort sampled during active COVID-19.

The chain links TRBV27 to TRBJ1-1; D may be TRBD1 (5 bases). Trimming took 9 bases from V and 6 from J, leaving 20 bases between them. This CDR3 is built from 14 residues. Per germline, CDR1 MNHEY and CDR2 SMNVEV (reference sequence). The CDR3 spells CASVGLGILPEAFF. DNA for the CDR3: TGTGCCAGTGTGGGGCTGGGAATTCTACCTGAAGCTTTCTTT.

This rearrangement joins TRBV7-2 to TRBJ1-5; D is ambiguous. Germline V gene data show CDR1 as SGHTA and CDR2 as FQGNSA. The ends were cut back, 7 bases at V and 4 bases at J, with 11 bases in the middle. There are 13 residues in the CDR3. CDR3 nucleotide sequence: TGTGCCAGCAACATGGAGAGGAATCAGCCCCAGCATTTT. This codes for CASNMERNQPQHF. Full variable domain (missing parts from reference TRBV7-2 and TRBJ1-5): GAGVSQSPSNKVTEKGKDVELRCDPISGHTALYWYRQSLGQGLEFLIYFQGNSAPDKSGLPSDRFSAERTGGSVSTLTIQRTQQEDSAVYLCASNMERNQPQHFGDGTRLSIL.

This chain connects TRBV28 to TRBJ2-7; 9 bases match TRBD2. Germline-derived CDR1 and CDR2 are MDHEN and SYDVKM. The CDR3 has 14 residues. V gave up 6 bases and J gave up 7 bases; unmatched junction bases: 10. The CDR3 loop reads CASSRSGSSKEQYF. DNA for the CDR3: TGTGCCAGCAGCCGTAGCGGGAGCAGTAAAGAGCAGTACTTC. Combining the CDR3 with reference TRBV28 and TRBJ2-7 gives the whole variable domain DVKVTQSSRYLVKRTGEKVFLECVQDMDHENMFWYRQDPGLGLRLIYFSYDVKMKEKGDIPEGYSVSREKKERFSLILESASTNQTSMYLCASSRSGSSKEQYFGPGTRLTVT.

The rearrangement joins TRBV6-5 to TRBJ2-5; maybe TRBD2 (6 bases). With 7 bases removed from V and 7 bases from J, the gap between germline ends came to 16 bases. The CDR3 contains 13 residues. Per the germline V gene, CDR1 is MNHEY and CDR2 is SVGAGI. CDR3 residues: CASMKRVAGTQYF. CDR3 DNA: TGTGCCAGCATGAAGCGGGTGGCGGGGACCCAGTACTTC.

The V call is TRBV7-8, the J call TRBJ2-3; TRBD2 agrees at 7 bases. The germline V gene has CDR1 SGHVS and CDR2 FQNEAQ. This CDR3 has 16 amino acids. V shed 5 bases, J shed 0 bases, and the junction held 8 bases outside the gene matches. Written as DNA, the CDR3 is TGTGCCAGCAGCCCAAGGACTAGTTATAGCACAGATACGCAGTATTTT. Translation gives CASSPRTSYSTDTQYF.

The V and J genes are TRBV11-2 and TRBJ2-2; D gene unclear. Germline V lookup: CDR1 SGHAT, CDR2 FQNNGV. Trimming shortened V by 1 base and J by 0 bases, and 6 bases separated the two germline ends. The CDR3 covers 15 residues. Here the CDR3 reads CASSLAVTNTGELFF. Here the CDR3 DNA reads TGTGCCAGCAGCTTAGCGGTGACGAACACCGGGGAGCTGTTTTTT. The variable domain in full, completed from reference TRBV11-2 and TRBJ2-2, reads EAGVAQSPRYKIIEKRQSVAFWCNPISGHATLYWYQQILGQGPKLLIQFQNNGVVDDSQLPKDRFSAERLKGVDSTLKIQPAKLEDSAVYLCASSLAVTNTGELFFGEGSRLTVL.

The genes are TRBV13 and TRBJ2-1; 7 positions match TRBD2. Germline CDR1 PRHDT, CDR2 FYEKMQ (reference sequence). This CDR3 has 17 residues. V dropped 4 bases and J dropped 2; count of bases not matched to a gene: 11. Here the CDR3 reads CASSSRASGLTYNEQFF. The CDR3 DNA is TGTGCCAGCAGCTCCCGGGCTAGCGGCCTAACCTACAATGAGCAGTTCTTC.

The rearrangement joins TRBV5-6 to TRBJ2-1; 8 positions match TRBD2. In germline, CDR1 is SGHDT, CDR2 YYEEEE. The CDR3 has 19 amino acids. Trimming took 0 bases from V and 0 from J; bases not matched to a gene: 11. CDR3 residues: CASSLELAVSQSSYNEQFF. Written as DNA, the CDR3 is TGTGCCAGCAGCTTGGAACTAGCGGTTTCTCAAAGCTCCTACAATGAGCAGTTCTTC.

In DNA, the CDR3 is TGTGCCAGCAGTCCCCGCTCAGGGGGAGAGACCCAGTACTTC. Protein: CASSPRSGGETQYF. V and J are TRBV6-5 and TRBJ2-5; 7 bases are shared with TRBD1. This CDR3 contains 14 residues. CDR1 MNHEY and CDR2 SVGAGI come from the germline V gene. V shed 5 bases, J shed 4 bases, and the junction held 7 bases outside the gene matches.

The rearrangement links TRBV5-5 to TRBJ1-1; 9 nucleotides align to TRBD1. With 0 bases clipped from V and 5 bases from J, the junction kept 14 bases outside the gene matches. CDR1 is SGHKS and CDR2 is YYEKEE in the germline V gene (reference sequence). CDR3 size: 18 residues. The CDR3 DNA follows: TGTGCCAGCAGCTTGGTGGGAAGCAGATCAGGACAGGGGACTGAAGCTTTCTTT. The encoded protein is CASSLVGSRSGQGTEAFF.

The chain joins TRBV4-1 to TRBJ2-6; possible D gene TRBD2, 5 bases. Trimming left V 3 bases short and J 0 bases short, with 6 bases between. Germline V gives CDR1 MGHRA, CDR2 YSYEKL. This CDR3 has 15 residues. In DNA, the CDR3 is TGCGCCAGCAGCCATGGACTCTCTGGGGCCAACGTCCTGACTTTC. Its protein product is CASSHGLSGANVLTF.

The V and J genes are TRBV7-9 and TRBJ1-2; no firm D call. Germline V gene sequence: CDR1 SEHNR, CDR2 FQNEAQ (reference sequence). The germline V and J ends were trimmed by 3 bases and 1 base, with 15 bases remaining between them. The CDR3 sequence is 16 residues long. CDR3 sequence: CASSFQNTAYNYGYTF. The CDR3 DNA sequence: TGTGCCAGCAGCTTCCAAAATACAGCCTATAACTATGGCTACACCTTC.

This chain connects TRBV3-1 (or the pseudogene TRBV3-2) to TRBJ2-5; TRBD2 agrees at 14 bases. Unmatched junction bases numbered 13, after V lost 2 bases and J lost 5 bases. Germline V CDR1 and CDR2: LGHDT, YNNKEL (reference sequence). The length of the CDR3 is 19 residues. Written as DNA, the CDR3 is TGTGCCAGCAGCCAATGGGGGGCCGGGACTAGCGGGAGCAGGGAGACCCAGTACTTC. Amino acids: CASSQWGAGTSGSRETQYF.

In its sample, this clone was seen a few times. The chain couples TRBV30 to TRBJ2-5; a possible D gene is TRBD1 (5 bases). The germline CDR1 and CDR2 sequences are GTSNPN and SVGIG (reference sequence). The CDR3 runs to 15 residues. The V end lost 3 bases, the J end lost 1 base, and 15 bases lay between the germline ends. CDR3 in DNA: TGTGCCTGGAGCCCGTTACAGGTTACCCAAGAGACCCAGTACTTC. This encodes CAWSPLQVTQETQYF.

In this sample, this clone turned up a few times. V and J are TRBV6-5 and TRBJ2-3; a possible D gene is TRBD1 (5 bases). Per germline, CDR1 MNHEY and CDR2 SVGAGI. Trimming stripped 5 bases from V and 2 bases from J, with 14 bases between. The CDR3 has 15 residues. CDR3 nucleotide sequence: TGTGCCAGCAGTCCCCTTGGCAGGGTCACAGATACGCAGTATTTT. Translating gives CASSPLGRVTDTQYF.

The chain recombines TRBV5-1 with TRBJ1-2, with 8 bases identical to TRBD1. Trimming at V came to 4 bases and at J to 0 bases, leaving 5 bases not matched to a gene. Germline CDR1 is SGHRS and CDR2 is YFSETQ. This CDR3 spans 15 amino acids. The CDR3 spells CASSLDRGTNYGYTF. The CDR3 region has the DNA TGCGCCAGCAGCCTCGACAGGGGAACTAACTATGGCTACACCTTC.

The V and J genes are TRBV5-1 and TRBJ2-7; 7 nucleotides agree with TRBD1. Germline assignment: CDR1 SGHRS and CDR2 YFSETQ. The CDR3 runs to 15 residues. The ends lost 4 bases at V and 3 bases at J; junction bases unmatched: 10. The CDR3 here is CASSRPGQENYEQYF. CDR3 in DNA: TGCGCCAGCAGCCGGCCCGGACAGGAGAACTACGAGCAGTACTTC.

The rearrangement links TRBV9 to TRBJ1-4, with no clear D. Germline CDR1 and CDR2: SGDLS and YYNGEE. V was shortened by 4 bases and J by 3 bases, with 10 bases between the two germline ends. This CDR3 has 14 residues. The chain's CDR3 is CASSPTAANEKLFF. In DNA form, the CDR3 reads TGTGCCAGCAGCCCCACAGCCGCTAATGAAAAACTGTTTTTT.

J is TRBJ1-1 and V is TRBV2, with D perhaps matching TRBD1 (6 bases). V gave up 6 bases and J gave up 1 base, with 21 bases separating them. This CDR3 spans 17 amino acids. Germline assignment: CDR1 SNHLY and CDR2 FYNNEI. The CDR3 sequence: CASRGDRKSGGNTEAFF. Here the CDR3 DNA reads TGTGCCAGCAGGGGTGACAGGAAATCAGGCGGGAACACTGAAGCTTTCTTT.

This chain uses TRBV3-1 (or the pseudogene TRBV3-2) with TRBJ2-3; perhaps TRBD2 as D (5 bases). The length of the CDR3 is 12 residues. Deletions cut 4 bases from V and 7 bases from J, with 9 bases between. Looked up from germline, CDR1 is LGHDT and CDR2 is YNNKEL (reference sequence). DNA for the CDR3: TGTGCCAGCAGCCCGGGGTCAAATACGCAGTATTTT. It translates to CASSPGSNTQYF.

The V gene is TRBV9, the J gene TRBJ2-1; weak D call: TRBD2 (5 bases). The length of the CDR3 is 16 residues. The germline V gene has CDR1 SGDLS and CDR2 YYNGEE. Trimming pared 0 bases from V and 4 bases from J, leaving 14 bases between. Written as DNA, the CDR3 is TGTGCCAGCAGCGTAGGGGTCCTTGAGCGGTACAATGAGCAGTTCTTC. It yields the protein CASSVGVLERYNEQFF.

In this sample, this clone turned up once. This chain uses TRBV6-5 with TRBJ1-5; 11 bases agree with TRBD1. CDR3 length equals 14 residues. V shed 6 bases and J 5 bases; nucleotides not matched to a gene: 3. Germline CDR1 reads MNHEY; CDR2 reads SVGAGI. This chain's CDR3 is CASRGTGGDQPQHF. As DNA, the CDR3 is TGTGCCAGCAGGGGGACAGGGGGGGATCAGCCCCAGCATTTT.

The chain carries TRBV9 and TRBJ1-2; D possibly corresponds to TRBD1 (5 bases). The CDR3 is 14 residues long. Trimming shortened V by 0 bases and J by 4 bases, and 10 bases separated the two germline ends. The germline gives CDR1 SGDLS, CDR2 YYNGEE. DNA of the CDR3: TGTGCCAGCAGCGTAGTAGGGGCTAGCTATGGCTACACCTTC. Encoded protein: CASSVVGASYGYTF.

This chain uses TRBV5-4 with TRBJ1-6, with D perhaps matching TRBD1 (5 bases). The V end was cut by 4 bases, the J end by 4 bases, with 12 bases between. The germline V gene has CDR1 SGHNT and CDR2 YYREEE (reference sequence). CDR3 length: 15 residues. CDR3 sequence: CASSPSAGYNSPLHF. In nucleotides, the CDR3 is TGTGCCAGCAGCCCAAGCGCAGGGTATAATTCACCCCTCCACTTT.

The gene calls are TRBV30 and TRBJ2-2, with no clear D. CDR1 and CDR2 from the germline V gene are GTSNPN and SVGIG (reference sequence). V lost 2 bases, J lost 5 bases, and 6 bases lay in between. The CDR3 is 12 amino acids. This CDR3 reads CAWSFLTGELFF. The CDR3 region has the DNA TGTGCCTGGAGTTTCTTAACCGGGGAGCTGTTTTTT.

The chain has TRBV29-1 and TRBJ2-6; D ambiguous. V lost 4 bases to trimming and J lost 2 bases, with 6 bases between them. This CDR3 comprises 13 residues. Germline CDR1 is SQVTM and CDR2 is ANQGSEA. CDR3 region: CSVAGTGANVLTF. The CDR3 region has the DNA TGCAGCGTTGCAGGTACTGGGGCCAACGTCCTGACTTTC.

The chain recombines TRBV21-1 with TRBJ2-1; TRBD2 is the table's D call, not checked against the DNA. TRBV21-1 is tagged as a pseudogene. CDR3 size: 18 residues. This CDR3 reads CASSKERWLAGARDEQFF. CDR3 nucleotide sequence: TGTGCCAGCAGCAAAGAAAGGTGGCTAGCGGGAGCCCGTGATGAGCAGTTCTTC.

V is TRBV7-3 and J is TRBJ2-3; D is possibly TRBD1 (7 bases). The CDR3 contains 14 residues. The V end lost 8 bases, the J end lost 5 bases, and 17 bases lay between the germline ends. CDR1 is SGHTA and CDR2 is FQGTGA in the germline V gene. The CDR3 nucleotides are TGTGCCAGCCAGGAGGGGGCAGGGGGAGATACGCAGTATTTT. Protein: CASQEGAGGDTQYF. Complete variable domain (other parts from reference TRBV7-3 and TRBJ2-3): GAGVSQTPSNKVTEKGKYVELRCDPISGHTALYWYRQSLGQGPEFLIYFQGTGAADDSGLPNDRFFAVRPEGSVSTLKIQRTERGDSAVYLCASQEGAGGDTQYFGPGTRLTVL.

This clone was counted between two and nine times. The chain uses TRBV30 and TRBJ2-1; the D gene is possibly TRBD2 (6 bases). Trimming removed 4 bases from V and 8 bases from J, with 18 bases in between. The germline gives CDR1 GTSNPN, CDR2 SVGIG (reference sequence). The CDR3 consists of 14 residues. The CDR3 region has the DNA TGTGCCTGGAACCGACTAGTTGGGCAGCATGAGCAGTTCTTC. Its protein is CAWNRLVGQHEQFF.